Below are 21 T cell receptor beta chains sequenced from a single sample in a study of CD8+ T cells in alopecia areata. Treatment here: oral pan-JAK inhibitor, 5-10 mg twice daily. Sequencing templates came from extracted RNA that was reverse transcribed into cDNA. The repertoire was sequenced with immunoSEQ multiplex PCR; TCRdb's copy has only in-frame clones and lacks some. Of approximately 190,000 clones listed, 55% to 75% are singletons. Sequenced material: CD4+ T cells sorted from blood, taken at week 24, from a patient treated with tofacitinib. The receptors were sampled from a human donor with alopecia areata.

This clone came up a few times. This rearrangement joins TRBV7-3 to TRBJ2-2, with 7 bases identical to TRBD1. With 2 bases clipped from V and 6 bases from J, the junction kept 3 bases outside the gene matches. Germline V lookup: CDR1 SGHTA, CDR2 FQGTGA. The CDR3 consists of 14 residues. The CDR3 region is CASSLGTESGELFF. The CDR3 nucleotides read TGTGCCAGCAGCTTAGGGACAGAGTCCGGGGAGCTGTTTTTT. The variable domain in full, with the rest retrieved from reference TRBV7-3 and TRBJ2-2, is GAGVSQTPSNKVTEKGKYVELRCDPISGHTALYWYRQSLGQGPEFLIYFQGTGAADDSGLPNDRFFAVRPEGSVSTLKIQRTERGDSAVYLCASSLGTESGELFFGEGSRLTVL.

The rearrangement links TRBV29-1 to TRBJ2-6, with 9 nucleotides matching TRBD1. The CDR3 loop spans 18 amino acids. Germline CDR1 SQVTM, CDR2 ANQGSEA. Trimming cost V 6 bases and J 3 bases; bases outside gene matches: 15. CDR3 residues: CSVAKDRGRSGGANVLTF. The CDR3 DNA reads as TGCAGCGTGGCCAAGGACAGGGGTCGGTCTGGTGGGGCCAACGTCCTGACTTTC. Full variable domain (remainder filled in from reference TRBV29-1 and TRBJ2-6): SAVISQKPSRDICQRGTSLTIQCQVDSQVTMMFWYRQQPGQSLTLIATANQGSEATYESGFVIDKFPISRPNLTFSTLTVSNMSPEDSSIYLCSVAKDRGRSGGANVLTFGAGSRLTVL.

This clone was recorded a few times. The genes are TRBV7-8 and TRBJ2-4, with no clear D. This CDR3 region has 14 residues. The V end lost 1 base, the J end lost 0 bases, and 4 bases lay between the germline ends. CDR1 is SGHVS, CDR2 FQNEAQ, per germline. The CDR3 DNA is TGTGCCAGCAGCTTAGGGACAGCCAAAAACATTCAGTACTTC. It codes for CASSLGTAKNIQYF.

This chain links TRBV30 with TRBJ2-1, with D possibly being TRBD2 (6 bases). V lost 2 bases and J lost 6, with 8 bases in between. CDR1 and CDR2 from the germline V gene are GTSNPN and SVGIG (reference sequence). The CDR3 runs 12 residues. The CDR3 region has the DNA TGTGCCTGGAGTCTAGCGTCCAATGAGCAGTTCTTC. This sequence encodes CAWSLASNEQFF.

This clone was seen only a few times. The J gene is TRBJ2-3, the V gene TRBV4-3, with D possibly matching TRBD1 (5 bases). The V end lost 0 bases, the J end lost 4 bases, and 17 bases lay between the germline ends. The CDR3 runs to 17 residues. The germline V gene encodes CDR1 LGHNA and CDR2 YSLEER. The CDR3, as DNA: TGCGCCAGCAGCCAAGATCTAGGTTTCGACAGACCAGATACGCAGTATTTT. Its translation: CASSQDLGFDRPDTQYF.

Only one count was recorded for this clone. The chain carries TRBV19 and TRBJ1-5; no clear D. V was pared by 1 base and J by 2 bases, with 6 bases between. Germline V gene data show CDR1 as LNHDA and CDR2 as SQIVND (reference sequence). The CDR3 contains 14 residues. CDR3 region: CASSIGAGNQPQHF. Written as DNA, the CDR3 is TGTGCCAGTAGTATAGGGGCCGGCAATCAGCCCCAGCATTTT.

This chain links TRBV18 with TRBJ1-2, with 9 bases identical to TRBD1. CDR3 length: 14 amino acids. Trimming cost V 6 bases and J 3 bases; bases outside gene matches: 5. Germline CDR1 and CDR2: KGHSH and LQKENI. The CDR3 region has the DNA TGTGCCAGCTCGGGGACAGGGTTTGACTATGGCTACACCTTC. It translates to CASSGTGFDYGYTF.

The chain uses TRBV15 and TRBJ2-7; D may match TRBD1 or TRBD2 (5 bases each). The CDR3 totals 16 residues. Trimming pared 1 base from V and 0 bases from J, leaving 13 bases between. CDR1 is LNHNV and CDR2 is YYDKDF in the germline V gene (reference sequence). CDR3 sequence reads: CATSRGPGTLSYEQYF. The CDR3 nucleotides read TGTGCCACCAGCAGAGGCCCCGGGACCCTCTCCTACGAGCAGTACTTC. Full variable domain (outside the CDR3, taken from reference TRBV15 and TRBJ2-7): DAMVIQNPRYQVTQFGKPVTLSCSQTLNHNVMYWYQQKSSQAPKLLFHYYDKDFNNEADTPDNFQSRRPNTSFCFLDIRSPGLGDTAMYLCATSRGPGTLSYEQYFGPGTRLTVT.

The chain is built from TRBV29-1 and TRBJ2-1; TRBD1 or TRBD2 may be the D gene (6 bases each). The CDR3 consists of 13 residues. V was trimmed by 7 bases and J by 4 bases, leaving 14 bases between them. The V gene's germline CDR1 is SQVTM and CDR2 ANQGSEA. The DNA of the CDR3 is TGCAGCGGGCGGGACACCTCGTACAATGAGCAGTTCTTC. It encodes CSGRDTSYNEQFF.

This clone was recorded once. The chain carries TRBV2 and TRBJ1-4, with 7 bases that match TRBD1. Trimming took 2 bases from V and 7 from J; bases not matched to a gene: 1. Germline CDR1 and CDR2: SNHLY and FYNNEI. This CDR3 is 13 amino acids long. CDR3 in DNA: TGTGCCAGCAGTGAATACAGGGGTGAAAAACTGTTTTTT. It translates to CASSEYRGEKLFF. Full variable domain (outside the CDR3, taken from reference TRBV2 and TRBJ1-4): EPEVTQTPSHQVTQMGQEVILRCVPISNHLYFYWYRQILGQKVEFLVSFYNNEISEKSEIFDDQFSVERPDGSNFTLKIRSTKLEDSAMYFCASSEYRGEKLFFGSGTQLSVL.

The rearrangement uses TRBV7-9 and TRBJ1-5, with a possible D match to TRBD1 (5 bases). The CDR3 sequence is 13 residues long. With 1 base removed from V and 5 bases from J, the gap between germline ends came to 6 bases. The germline gives CDR1 SEHNR, CDR2 FQNEAQ (reference sequence). The CDR3 DNA follows: TGTGCCAGCAGCTTAGGACAGCATCAGCCCCAGCATTTT. The encoded protein is CASSLGQHQPQHF.

The chain joins TRBV30 to TRBJ1-3; D unresolved. Trimming stripped 1 base from V and 6 bases from J, with 10 bases between. CDR1 is GTSNPN, CDR2 SVGIG, per germline (reference sequence). The CDR3 is made up of 13 amino acids. Here the CDR3 DNA reads TGTGCCTGGAGTGGGACTGGTCAAAACACCATATATTTT. It is translated as CAWSGTGQNTIYF.

V and J are TRBV9 and TRBJ1-1; D may be TRBD1 (5 bases). This CDR3 has 15 amino acids. Trimming removed 0 bases from V and 4 bases from J, with 13 bases in between. Germline-derived CDR1 and CDR2 are SGDLS and YYNGEE. This chain's CDR3 is CASSVGIGGSTEAFF. Written as DNA, the CDR3 is TGTGCCAGCAGCGTAGGGATCGGGGGGAGCACTGAAGCTTTCTTT.

V gene TRBV9 combines with J gene TRBJ1-1, with D possibly TRBD1 on 6 matching bases. From germline, CDR1 is SGDLS and CDR2 YYNGEE. This CDR3 contains 14 residues. The V end lost 1 base, the J end lost 1 base, and 8 bases lay between the germline ends. The CDR3 loop is CASSVWDKNTEAFF. The CDR3 DNA follows: TGTGCCAGCAGCGTATGGGACAAGAACACTGAAGCTTTCTTT.

V is TRBV4-2 and J is TRBJ2-7; D is ambiguous. Germline values: CDR1 LGHNA, CDR2 YNFKEQ. V was cut by 0 bases and J by 1 base, with 7 bases left in between. CDR3 length: 14 amino acids. CDR3 sequence reads: CASSQEASSYEQYF. The CDR3 bases are TGTGCCAGCAGCCAAGAGGCTAGTTCCTACGAGCAGTACTTC.

The chain has TRBV4-2 and TRBJ2-3; no firm D call. Germline CDR1 and CDR2: LGHNA and YNFKEQ. The CDR3 sequence is 11 residues long. Trimming cost V 2 bases and J 8 bases, with 5 bases left between them. CDR3 residues: CASSQQSTQYF. CDR3 DNA: TGTGCCAGCAGCCAACAAAGTACGCAGTATTTT.

The V gene is TRBV5-6, the J gene TRBJ2-7; 7 bases map to TRBD1. V lost 5 bases, J lost 3 bases, and 5 bases stayed unmatched. Germline V lookup: CDR1 SGHDT, CDR2 YYEEEE. The CDR3 consists of 13 residues. CDR3 coding DNA: TGTGCCAGCAGGAGACAGGGTTTCTACGAGCAGTACTTC. Its protein is CASRRQGFYEQYF.

V gene TRBV6-1 combines with J gene TRBJ1-1, with no clear D. Trimming removed 7 bases from V and 5 bases from J, with 17 bases in between. The germline CDR1 and CDR2 sequences are MNHNS and SASEGT. This CDR3 region has 14 residues. CDR3 loop: CASMAATGGTEAFF. In DNA, the CDR3 is TGTGCCAGCATGGCGGCTACGGGAGGGACTGAAGCTTTCTTT.

V usage is TRBV7-2 and J usage is TRBJ2-1; 8 bases fit TRBD1. The CDR3 consists of 19 residues. From germline, CDR1 is SGHTA and CDR2 FQGNSA. The V and J ends lost 7 bases and 4 bases, in that order; junction bases with no gene match: 21. The CDR3, as DNA: TGTGCCAGCAACCCTCGGGGGACAGGTCGGCTCGAAAGTTACAATGAGCAGTTCTTC. Protein sequence: CASNPRGTGRLESYNEQFF.

This clone has just a few counts. V and J are TRBV29-1 and TRBJ1-2, with 8 bases matching TRBD1. Per the germline V gene, CDR1 is SQVTM and CDR2 is ANQGSEA. V was clipped by 5 bases and J by 2 bases; unmatched bases: 4. This CDR3 spans 13 amino acids. DNA of the CDR3: TGCAGCGTTAGGGGACAGGAGAACTATGGCTACACCTTC. Residues: CSVRGQENYGYTF.

This clone was counted a few times. The CDR3 region has the DNA TGTGCCAGCAGCCCCGCTAATAGCAATCAGCCCCAGCATTTT. The encoded protein is CASSPANSNQPQHF. The rearrangement joins TRBV28 to TRBJ1-5; D gene uncertain. Trimming removed 6 bases from V and 0 bases from J, with 9 bases in between. This CDR3 comprises 14 residues. The germline V gene encodes CDR1 MDHEN and CDR2 SYDVKM.